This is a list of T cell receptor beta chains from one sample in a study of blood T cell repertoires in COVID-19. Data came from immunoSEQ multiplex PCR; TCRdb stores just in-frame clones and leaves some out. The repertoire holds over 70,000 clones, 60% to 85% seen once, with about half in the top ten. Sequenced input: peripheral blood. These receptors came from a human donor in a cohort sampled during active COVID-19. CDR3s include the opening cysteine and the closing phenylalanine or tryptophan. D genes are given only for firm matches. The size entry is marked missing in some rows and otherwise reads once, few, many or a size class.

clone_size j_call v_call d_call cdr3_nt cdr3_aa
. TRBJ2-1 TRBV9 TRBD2 TGTGCCAGCAGCCCCCGGACTAGCGGTGTAAATGAGCAGTTCTTC CASSPRTSGVNEQFF
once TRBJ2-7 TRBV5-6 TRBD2 TGTGCCAGCAGCTTTGGCACGGGACTAGCGGACGAGCAGTACTTC CASSFGTGLADEQYF
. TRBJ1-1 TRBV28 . TGTGCCAGCAGCAGGGGGAACACTGAAGCTTTCTTT CASSRGNTEAFF
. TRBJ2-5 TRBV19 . TGTGCCAGTAGCTCAGGTCCCCAAGAGACCCAGTACTTC CASSSGPQETQYF
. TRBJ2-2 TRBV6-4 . TGTGCCAGCAGTGACTCGCGGAACAAGAACACCGGGGAGCTGTTTTTT CASSDSRNKNTGELFF
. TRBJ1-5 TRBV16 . TGTGCCAGCAGTCGGCAAGGGGGAATAAACGGCAATCAGCCCCAGCATTTT CASSRQGGINGNQPQHF
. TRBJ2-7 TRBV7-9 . TGTGCCAGCGGCCTACAGGTCCATCTCCTCAACGAGCAGTACTTC CASGLQVHLLNEQYF
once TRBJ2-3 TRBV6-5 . TGTGCCAGCAGTACGGCCAGGGTGGGAGATACGCAGTATTTT CASSTARVGDTQYF
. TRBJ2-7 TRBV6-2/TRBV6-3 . TGTGCCAGCAGTTACCTCCCCGCCTACGAGCAGTACTTC CASSYLPAYEQYF
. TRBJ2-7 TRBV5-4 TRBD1 TGTGCCAGCAGCTCAGGACAGGGGGGCTACGAGCAGTACTTC CASSSGQGGYEQYF
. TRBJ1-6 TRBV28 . TGTGCCAGCAGTTTGGGTGGACAACAGGGTCAAAATTCACCCCTCCACTTT CASSLGGQQGQNSPLHF
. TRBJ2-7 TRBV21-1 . TGTGCCAGCAGGCCTCCGACTTCTCTGGGGGGGAACTCCTACGAGCAGTACTTC CASRPPTSLGGNSYEQYF
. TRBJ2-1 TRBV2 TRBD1 TGTGCCAGCAGCGACAGGGGACGCTCCTACAATGAGCAGTTCTTC CASSDRGRSYNEQFF
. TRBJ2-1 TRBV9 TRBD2 TGTGCCAGCTCAGTGACTAGCGGGAGAGAGAATGAGCAGTTCTTC CASSVTSGRENEQFF